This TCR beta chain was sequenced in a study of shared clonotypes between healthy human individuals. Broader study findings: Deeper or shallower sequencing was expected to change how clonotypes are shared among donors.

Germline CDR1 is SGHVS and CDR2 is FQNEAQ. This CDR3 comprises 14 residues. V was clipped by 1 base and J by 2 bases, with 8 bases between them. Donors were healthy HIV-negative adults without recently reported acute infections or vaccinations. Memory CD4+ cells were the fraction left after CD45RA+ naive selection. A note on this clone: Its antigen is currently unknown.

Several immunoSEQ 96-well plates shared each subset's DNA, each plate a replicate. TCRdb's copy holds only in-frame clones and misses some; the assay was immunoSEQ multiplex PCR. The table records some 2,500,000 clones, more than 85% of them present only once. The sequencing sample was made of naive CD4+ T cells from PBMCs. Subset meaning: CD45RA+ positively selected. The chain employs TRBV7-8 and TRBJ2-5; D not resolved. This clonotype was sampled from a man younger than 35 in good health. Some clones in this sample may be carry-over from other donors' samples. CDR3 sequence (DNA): TGTGCCAGCAGCTTAGTAAGCAGACAAGAGACCCAGTACTTC. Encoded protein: CASSLVSRQETQYF.